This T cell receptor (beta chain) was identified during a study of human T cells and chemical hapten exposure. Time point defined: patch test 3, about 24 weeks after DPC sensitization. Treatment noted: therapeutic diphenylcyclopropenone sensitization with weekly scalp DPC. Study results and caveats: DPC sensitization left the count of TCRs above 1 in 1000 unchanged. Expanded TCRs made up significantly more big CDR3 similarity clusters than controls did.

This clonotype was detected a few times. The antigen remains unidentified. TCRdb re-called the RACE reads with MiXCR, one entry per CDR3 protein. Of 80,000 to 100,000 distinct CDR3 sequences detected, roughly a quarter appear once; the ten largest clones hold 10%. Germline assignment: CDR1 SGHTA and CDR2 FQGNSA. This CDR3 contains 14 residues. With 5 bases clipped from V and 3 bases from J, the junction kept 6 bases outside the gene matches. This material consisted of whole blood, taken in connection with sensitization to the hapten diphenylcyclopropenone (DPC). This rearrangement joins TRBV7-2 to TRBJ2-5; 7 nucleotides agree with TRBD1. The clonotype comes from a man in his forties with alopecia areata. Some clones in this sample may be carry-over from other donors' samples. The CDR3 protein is CASSADRVKETQYF. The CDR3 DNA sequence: TGTGCCAGCAGCGCCGACAGGGTGAAAGAGACCCAGTACTTC.